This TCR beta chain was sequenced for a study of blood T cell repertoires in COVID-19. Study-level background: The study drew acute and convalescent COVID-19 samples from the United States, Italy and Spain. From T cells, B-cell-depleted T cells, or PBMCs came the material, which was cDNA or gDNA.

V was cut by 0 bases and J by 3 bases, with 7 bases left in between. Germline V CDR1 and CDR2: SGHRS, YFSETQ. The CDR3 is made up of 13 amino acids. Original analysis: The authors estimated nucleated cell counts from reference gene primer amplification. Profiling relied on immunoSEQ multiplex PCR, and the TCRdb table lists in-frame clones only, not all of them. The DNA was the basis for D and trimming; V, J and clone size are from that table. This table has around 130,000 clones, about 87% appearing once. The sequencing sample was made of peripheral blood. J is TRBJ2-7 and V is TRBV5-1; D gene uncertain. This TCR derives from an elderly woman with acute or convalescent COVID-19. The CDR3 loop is CASSLDSRYEQYF. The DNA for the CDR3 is TGCGCCAGCAGCTTGGACTCCCGCTACGAGCAGTACTTC.